This passage covers 2 T cell receptor beta chains from one sample sequenced in a study of cytomegalovirus exposure and HLA in healthy donors. The PCR was carried out with 60 Vbeta primers and 13 Jbeta primers. Profiling relied on immunoSEQ multiplex PCR, and the TCRdb table lists in-frame clones only, not all of them. The table lists about 160,000 clones, roughly 80% of them singletons. Sequenced sample: PBMCs. These TCRs come from a man in his thirties or forties in good health and CMV-seronegative.

The chain couples TRBV4-2 to TRBJ2-5; the match to TRBD2 covers 11 bases. CDR1 is LGHNA and CDR2 is YNFKEQ in the germline V gene. The V and J ends lost 3 bases and 2 bases, in that order; junction bases with no gene match: 8. The CDR3 length is 17 residues. CDR3 residues: CASSHRLAGTIQETQYF. CDR3 nucleotides: TGTGCCAGCAGCCACAGACTAGCGGGGACGATACAAGAGACCCAGTACTTC.

The J gene is TRBJ2-2, the V gene TRBV7-6; 10 nucleotides line up with TRBD1. The CDR3 runs to 16 residues. J gave up 1 base and V 5 bases, and 4 bases lay outside the gene matches. CDR1 is SGHVS and CDR2 is FNYEAQ in the germline V gene. The CDR3 DNA is TGTGCCAGCAGCGCCGGGACAGGGGTGAACACCGGGGAGCTGTTTTTT. Its translation: CASSAGTGVNTGELFF.